This TCR beta chain emerged from a study of CD8 T cells in ankylosing spondylitis. TCRdb independently ran MiXCR on the 5' RACE reads; one entry per CDR3 protein. The sample contains approximately 250,000 distinct CDR3 sequences, over 9.5% of which appear only once. Many counts were recorded for this clonotype. Specimen: blood, either unsorted or a sorted T cell fraction (not recorded which). The TCR sequence derives from a male donor with ankylosing spondylitis or in good health (not recorded which).

In DNA, the CDR3 is TGCAGTGCTAGGCCCGCGGCAGGGGGCGGAGATGGCTACACCTTC. Its translation: CSARPAAGGGDGYTF. The rearrangement joins TRBV20-1 to TRBJ1-2, with 8 bases identical to TRBD1. Germline loops: CDR1 DFQATT, CDR2 SNEGSKA (reference sequence). With 3 bases clipped from V and 6 bases from J, the junction kept 12 bases outside the gene matches. The CDR3 sequence is 15 residues long.